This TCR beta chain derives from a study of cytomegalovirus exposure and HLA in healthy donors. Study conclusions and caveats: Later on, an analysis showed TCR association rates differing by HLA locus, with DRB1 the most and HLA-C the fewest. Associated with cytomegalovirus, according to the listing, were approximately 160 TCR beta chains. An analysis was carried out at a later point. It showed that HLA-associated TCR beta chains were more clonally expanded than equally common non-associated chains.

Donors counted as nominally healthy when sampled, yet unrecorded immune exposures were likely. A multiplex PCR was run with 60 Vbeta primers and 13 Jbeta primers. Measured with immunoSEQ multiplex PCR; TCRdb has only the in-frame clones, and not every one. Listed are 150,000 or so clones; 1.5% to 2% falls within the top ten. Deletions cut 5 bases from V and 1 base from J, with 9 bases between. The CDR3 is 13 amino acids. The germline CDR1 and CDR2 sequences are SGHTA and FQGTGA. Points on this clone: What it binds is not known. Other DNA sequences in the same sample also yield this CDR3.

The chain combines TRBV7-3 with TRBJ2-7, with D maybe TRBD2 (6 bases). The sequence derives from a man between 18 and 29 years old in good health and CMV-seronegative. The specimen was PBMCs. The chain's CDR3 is CASSPGGSYEQYF. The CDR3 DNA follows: TGTGCCAGCAGCCCCGGGGGATCCTACGAGCAGTACTTC.